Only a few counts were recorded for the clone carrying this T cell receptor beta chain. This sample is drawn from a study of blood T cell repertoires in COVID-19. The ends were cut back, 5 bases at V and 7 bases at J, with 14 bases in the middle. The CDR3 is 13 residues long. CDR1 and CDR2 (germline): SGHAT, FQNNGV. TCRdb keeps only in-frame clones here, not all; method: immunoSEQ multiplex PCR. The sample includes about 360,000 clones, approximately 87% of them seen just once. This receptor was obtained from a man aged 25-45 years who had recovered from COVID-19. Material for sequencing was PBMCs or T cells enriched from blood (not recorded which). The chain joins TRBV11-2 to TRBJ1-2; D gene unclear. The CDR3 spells CASSTPQAGGYTF. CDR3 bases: TGTGCCAGCAGCACCCCTCAGGCGGGTGGCTACACCTTC.